The T cell receptor beta chain under discussion was sequenced for a study of T cell repertoires in cytomegalovirus infection. TCRdb passed the reads through MiXCR, listing each CDR3 protein once. Of some 200,000 distinct CDR3 sequences listed, around 40% were seen once; the top ten hold 55% to 70%. V was pared by 3 bases and J by 2 bases, with 11 bases between. CDR3 length equals 14 residues. Germline assignment: CDR1 SGHRS and CDR2 YFSETQ. General study points: Across the ex vivo response, the dominant clonotypes were HLA-C-restricted CMV-specific TCR beta clonotypes.

Notes on this clonotype: Its antigen is not known.

Sequenced here: CD8+ T cells from cultured PBMCs, sampled from culture after CMV antigen stimulation. The rearrangement links TRBV5-1 to TRBJ1-2; no clear D gene. This receptor was taken from a human donor in good health (CMV status not recorded). Some clones in this sample may be carry-over from other donors' samples. The chain's CDR3 is CASSSEGPNYGYTF. DNA of the CDR3: TGCGCCAGCAGCTCCGAGGGCCCAAACTATGGCTACACCTTC. The full variable domain, in which reference TRBV5-1 and TRBJ1-2 provide the parts outside the CDR3, is KAGVTQTPRYLIKTRGQQVTLSCSPISGHRSVSWYQQTPGQGLQFLFEYFSETQRNKGNFPGRFSGRQFSNSRSEMNVSTLELGDSALYLCASSSEGPNYGYTFGSGTRLTVV.